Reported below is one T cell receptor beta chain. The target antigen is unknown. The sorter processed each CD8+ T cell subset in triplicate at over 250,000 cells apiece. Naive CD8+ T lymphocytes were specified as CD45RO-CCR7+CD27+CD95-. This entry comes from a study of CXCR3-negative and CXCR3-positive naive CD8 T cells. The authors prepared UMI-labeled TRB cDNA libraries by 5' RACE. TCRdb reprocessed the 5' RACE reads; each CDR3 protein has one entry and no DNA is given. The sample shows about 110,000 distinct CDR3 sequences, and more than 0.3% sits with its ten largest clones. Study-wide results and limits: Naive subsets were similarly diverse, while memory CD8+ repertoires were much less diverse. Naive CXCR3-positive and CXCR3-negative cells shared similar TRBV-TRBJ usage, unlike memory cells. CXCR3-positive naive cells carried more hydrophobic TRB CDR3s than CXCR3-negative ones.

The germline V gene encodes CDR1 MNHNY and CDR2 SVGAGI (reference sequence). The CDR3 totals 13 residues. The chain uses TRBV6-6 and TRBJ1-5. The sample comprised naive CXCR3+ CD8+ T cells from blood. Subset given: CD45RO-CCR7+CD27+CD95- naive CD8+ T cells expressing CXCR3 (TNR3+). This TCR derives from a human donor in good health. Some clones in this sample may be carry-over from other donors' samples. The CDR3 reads CASNLGPNQPQHF.